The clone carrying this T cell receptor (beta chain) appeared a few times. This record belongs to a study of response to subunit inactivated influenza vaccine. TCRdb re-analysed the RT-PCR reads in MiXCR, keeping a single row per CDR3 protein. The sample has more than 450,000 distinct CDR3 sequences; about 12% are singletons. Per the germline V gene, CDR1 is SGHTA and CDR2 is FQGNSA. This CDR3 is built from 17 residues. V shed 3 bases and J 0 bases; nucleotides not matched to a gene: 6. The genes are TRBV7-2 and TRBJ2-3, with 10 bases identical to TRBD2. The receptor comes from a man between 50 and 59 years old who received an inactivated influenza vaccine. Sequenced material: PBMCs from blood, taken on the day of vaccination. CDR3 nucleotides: TGTGCCAGCAGCTTTAGCGGGGGGATACTTAGCACAGATACGCAGTATTTT. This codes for CASSFSGGILSTDTQYF.